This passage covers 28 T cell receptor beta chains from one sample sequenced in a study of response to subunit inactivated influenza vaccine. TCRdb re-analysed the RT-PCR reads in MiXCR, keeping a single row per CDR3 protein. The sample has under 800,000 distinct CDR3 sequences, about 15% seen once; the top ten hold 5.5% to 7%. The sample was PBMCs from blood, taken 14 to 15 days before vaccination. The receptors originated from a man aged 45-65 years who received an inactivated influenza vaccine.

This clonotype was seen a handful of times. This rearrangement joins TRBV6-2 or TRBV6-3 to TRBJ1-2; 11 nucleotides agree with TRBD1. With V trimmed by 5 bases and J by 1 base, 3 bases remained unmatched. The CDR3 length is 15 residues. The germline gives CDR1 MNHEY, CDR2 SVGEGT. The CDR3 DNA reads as TGTGCCAGCAGTGCCGGGACAGGGGGTAACTATGGCTACACCTTC. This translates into CASSAGTGGNYGYTF.

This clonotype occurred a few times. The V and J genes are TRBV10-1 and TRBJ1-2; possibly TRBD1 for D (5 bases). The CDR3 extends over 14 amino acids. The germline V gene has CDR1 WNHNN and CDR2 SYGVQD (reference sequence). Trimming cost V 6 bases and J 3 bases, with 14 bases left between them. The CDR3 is CASSGGRSYYGYTF. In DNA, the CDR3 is TGCGCCAGCAGCGGGGGACGGTCTTACTATGGCTACACCTTC.

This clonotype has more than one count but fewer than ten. The CDR3 reads CASSQGKGDTEAFF. CDR3 DNA: TGCGCCAGCAGTCAAGGGAAGGGGGACACTGAAGCTTTCTTT. The chain uses TRBV5-1 and TRBJ1-1; D perhaps matches TRBD1 (6 bases). V was shortened by 5 bases and J by 3 bases, with 14 bases between the two germline ends. Looked up from germline, CDR1 is SGHRS and CDR2 is YFSETQ. The CDR3 consists of 14 residues.

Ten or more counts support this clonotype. This chain's CDR3 is CASTQTGKTYEQYF. In DNA form, the CDR3 reads TGTGCCAGCACCCAAACCGGGAAAACCTACGAGCAGTACTTC. J is TRBJ2-7 and V is TRBV12-3 or TRBV12-4; D might be TRBD2 (5 bases). V was shortened by 7 bases and J by 2 bases, with 15 bases between the two germline ends. The CDR3 consists of 14 residues.

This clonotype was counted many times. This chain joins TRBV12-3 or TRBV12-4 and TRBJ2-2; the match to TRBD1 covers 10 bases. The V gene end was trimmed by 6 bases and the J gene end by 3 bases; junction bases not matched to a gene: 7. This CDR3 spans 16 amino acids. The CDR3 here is CASSSPGQGYTGELFF. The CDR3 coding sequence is TGTGCCAGCAGCTCTCCGGGACAGGGGTACACCGGGGAGCTGTTTTTT.

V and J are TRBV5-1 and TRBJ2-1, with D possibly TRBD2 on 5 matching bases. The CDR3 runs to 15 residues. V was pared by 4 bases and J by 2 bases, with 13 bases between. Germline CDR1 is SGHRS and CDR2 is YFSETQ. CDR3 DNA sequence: TGCGCCAGCAGCCAGGACGGGGAGCCCTACAATGAGCAGTTCTTC. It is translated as CASSQDGEPYNEQFF.

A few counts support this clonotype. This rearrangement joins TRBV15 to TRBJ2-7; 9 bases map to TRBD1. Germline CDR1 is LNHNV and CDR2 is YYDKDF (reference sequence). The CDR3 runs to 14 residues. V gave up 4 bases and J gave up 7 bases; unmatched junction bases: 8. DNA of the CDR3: TGTGCCACCAGCAAACCGGGACAGGGTAAAGAGCAGTACTTC. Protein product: CATSKPGQGKEQYF.

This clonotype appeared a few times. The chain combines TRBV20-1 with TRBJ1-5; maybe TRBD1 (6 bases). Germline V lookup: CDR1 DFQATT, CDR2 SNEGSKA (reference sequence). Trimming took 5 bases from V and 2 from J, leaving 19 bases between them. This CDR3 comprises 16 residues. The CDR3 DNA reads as TGCAGTGCTGGGATTGGAGGGGGTAAGGGCAATCAGCCCCAGCATTTT. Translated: CSAGIGGGKGNQPQHF.

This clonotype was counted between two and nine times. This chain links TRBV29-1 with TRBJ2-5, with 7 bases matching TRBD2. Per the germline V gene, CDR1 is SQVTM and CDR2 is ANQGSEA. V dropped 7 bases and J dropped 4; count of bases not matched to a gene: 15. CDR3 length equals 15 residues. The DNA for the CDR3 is TGCAGCGCCCTGAGAGGGGAGGGGCGTGGAGAGACCCAGTACTTC. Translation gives CSALRGEGRGETQYF. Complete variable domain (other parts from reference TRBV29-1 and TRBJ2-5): SAVISQKPSRDICQRGTSLTIQCQVDSQVTMMFWYRQQPGQSLTLIATANQGSEATYESGFVIDKFPISRPNLTFSTLTVSNMSPEDSSIYLCSALRGEGRGETQYFGPGTRLLVL.

CDR3 loop: CSALRDRVQNIQYF. For the CDR3, the DNA is TGCAGTGCTCTCCGGGACAGGGTGCAAAACATTCAGTACTTC. The J gene is TRBJ2-4, the V gene TRBV20-1; TRBD1 aligns across 9 bases. Germline V gene data show CDR1 as DFQATT and CDR2 as SNEGSKA (reference sequence). CDR3 size: 14 residues. With V trimmed by 5 bases and J by 5 bases, 7 bases remained unmatched.

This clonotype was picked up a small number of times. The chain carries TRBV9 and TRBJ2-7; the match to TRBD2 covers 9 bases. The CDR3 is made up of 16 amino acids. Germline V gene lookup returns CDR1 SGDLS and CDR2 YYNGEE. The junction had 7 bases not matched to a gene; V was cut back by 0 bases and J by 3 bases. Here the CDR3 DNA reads TGTGCCAGCAGCGTAGGAATTAGCGGGAGTCGCTACGAGCAGTACTTC. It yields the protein CASSVGISGSRYEQYF.

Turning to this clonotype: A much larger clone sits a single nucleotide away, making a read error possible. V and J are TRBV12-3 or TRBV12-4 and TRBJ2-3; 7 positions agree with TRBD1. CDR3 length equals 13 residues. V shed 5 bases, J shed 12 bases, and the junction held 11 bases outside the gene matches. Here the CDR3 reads CASSPNRQGHQYF. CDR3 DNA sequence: TGTGCCAGCAGTCCTAACAGACAGGGCCACCAGTATTTT.

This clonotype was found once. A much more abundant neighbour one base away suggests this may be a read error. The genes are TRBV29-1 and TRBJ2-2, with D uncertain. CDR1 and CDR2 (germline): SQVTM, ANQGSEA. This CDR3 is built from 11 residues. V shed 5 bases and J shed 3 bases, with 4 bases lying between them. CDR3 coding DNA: TGCAGCGTTAGGTACACCGGGGAGCTGTTTTTT. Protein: CSVRYTGELFF.

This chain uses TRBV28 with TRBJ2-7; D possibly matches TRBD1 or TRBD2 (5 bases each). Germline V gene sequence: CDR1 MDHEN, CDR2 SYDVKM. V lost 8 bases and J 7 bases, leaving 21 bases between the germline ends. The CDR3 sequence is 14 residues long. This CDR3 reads CASSTGTTSGEQYF. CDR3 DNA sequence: TGTGCCAGCTCGACCGGGACCACCTCTGGGGAGCAGTACTTC.

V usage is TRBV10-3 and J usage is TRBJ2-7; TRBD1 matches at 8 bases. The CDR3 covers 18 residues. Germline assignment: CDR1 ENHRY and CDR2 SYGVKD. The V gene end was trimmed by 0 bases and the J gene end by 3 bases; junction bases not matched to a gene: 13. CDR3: CAISESPLRQGTYYEQYF. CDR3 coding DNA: TGTGCCATCAGTGAGTCCCCTTTACGACAGGGGACTTACTACGAGCAGTACTTC.

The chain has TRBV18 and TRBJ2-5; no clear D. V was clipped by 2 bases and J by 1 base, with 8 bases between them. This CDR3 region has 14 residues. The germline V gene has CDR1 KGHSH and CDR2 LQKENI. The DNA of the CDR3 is TGTGCCAGCTCACCAGCCGACCTCCAAGAGACCCAGTACTTC. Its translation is CASSPADLQETQYF.

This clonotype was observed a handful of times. Written as DNA, the CDR3 is TGCAGTGCTAGAGTCAGGCTGGAGGAGTCCGAGCAGTACTTC. Its translation is CSARVRLEESEQYF. The chain has TRBV20-1 and TRBJ2-7, with D maybe TRBD2 (5 bases). Between the trimmed V and J ends, which lost 1 base and 6 bases, there was a span of 16 bases. This CDR3 region has 14 residues. CDR1 is DFQATT, CDR2 SNEGSKA, per germline (reference sequence).

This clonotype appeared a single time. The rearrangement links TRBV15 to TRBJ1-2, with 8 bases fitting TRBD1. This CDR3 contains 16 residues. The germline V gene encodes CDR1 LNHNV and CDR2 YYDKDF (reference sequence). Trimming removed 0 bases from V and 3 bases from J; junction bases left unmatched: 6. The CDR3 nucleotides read TGTGCCACCAGCAGAGATCGGACAGGGAGGTACTATGGCTACACCTTC. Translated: CATSRDRTGRYYGYTF.

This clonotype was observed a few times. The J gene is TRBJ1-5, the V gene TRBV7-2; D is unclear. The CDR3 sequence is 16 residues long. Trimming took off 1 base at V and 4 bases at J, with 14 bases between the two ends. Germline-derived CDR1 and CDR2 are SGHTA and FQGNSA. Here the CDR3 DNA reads TGTGCCAGCAGCTTAGTCTTTTCGACAAGGAATCAGCCCCAGCATTTT. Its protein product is CASSLVFSTRNQPQHF.

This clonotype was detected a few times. CDR3 residues: CSVGNGPQYF. The CDR3 region has the DNA TGCAGCGTGGGTAACGGGCCCCAGTACTTC. The gene calls are TRBV29-1 and TRBJ2-7; D remains unclear. V lost 6 bases and J 10 bases, leaving 13 bases between the germline ends. This CDR3 comprises 10 residues. From germline, CDR1 is SQVTM and CDR2 ANQGSEA.

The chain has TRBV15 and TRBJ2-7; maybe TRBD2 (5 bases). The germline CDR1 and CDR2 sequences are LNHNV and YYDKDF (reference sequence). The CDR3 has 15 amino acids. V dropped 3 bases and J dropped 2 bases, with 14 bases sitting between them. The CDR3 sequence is CATSSASFGPYEQYF. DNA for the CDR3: TGTGCCACCAGCAGCGCTAGCTTCGGCCCCTACGAGCAGTACTTC. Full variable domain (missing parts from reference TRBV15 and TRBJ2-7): DAMVIQNPRYQVTQFGKPVTLSCSQTLNHNVMYWYQQKSSQAPKLLFHYYDKDFNNEADTPDNFQSRRPNTSFCFLDIRSPGLGDTAMYLCATSSASFGPYEQYFGPGTRLTVT.

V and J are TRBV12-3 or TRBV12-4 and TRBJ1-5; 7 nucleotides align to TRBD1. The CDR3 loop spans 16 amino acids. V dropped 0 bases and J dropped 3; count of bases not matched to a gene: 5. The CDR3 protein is CASSLAAGGNNQPQHF. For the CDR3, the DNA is TGTGCCAGCAGTTTAGCAGCAGGGGGTAACAATCAGCCCCAGCATTTT.

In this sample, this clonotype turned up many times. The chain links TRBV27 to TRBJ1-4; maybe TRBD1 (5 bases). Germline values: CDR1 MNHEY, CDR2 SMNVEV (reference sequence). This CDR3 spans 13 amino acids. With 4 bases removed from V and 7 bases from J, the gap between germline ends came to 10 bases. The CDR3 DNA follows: TGTGCCAGCAGTTCCAGGGTCGGTGAAAAACTGTTTTTT. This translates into CASSSRVGEKLFF.

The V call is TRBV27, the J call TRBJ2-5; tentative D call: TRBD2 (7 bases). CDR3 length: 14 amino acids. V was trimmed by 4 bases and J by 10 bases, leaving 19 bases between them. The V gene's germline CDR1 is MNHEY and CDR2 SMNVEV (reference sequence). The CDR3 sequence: CASSWTGGKGGQYF. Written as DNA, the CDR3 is TGTGCCAGCAGTTGGACGGGAGGAAAGGGGGGCCAGTACTTC.

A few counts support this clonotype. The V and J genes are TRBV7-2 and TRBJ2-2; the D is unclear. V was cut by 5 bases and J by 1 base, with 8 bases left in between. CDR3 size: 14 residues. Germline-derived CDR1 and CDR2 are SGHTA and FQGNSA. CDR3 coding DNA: TGTGCCAGCAGCAAGACCAGGAACACCGGGGAGCTGTTTTTT. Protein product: CASSKTRNTGELFF. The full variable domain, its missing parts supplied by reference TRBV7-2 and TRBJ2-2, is GAGVSQSPSNKVTEKGKDVELRCDPISGHTALYWYRQSLGQGLEFLIYFQGNSAPDKSGLPSDRFSAERTGGSVSTLTIQRTQQEDSAVYLCASSKTRNTGELFFGEGSRLTVL.

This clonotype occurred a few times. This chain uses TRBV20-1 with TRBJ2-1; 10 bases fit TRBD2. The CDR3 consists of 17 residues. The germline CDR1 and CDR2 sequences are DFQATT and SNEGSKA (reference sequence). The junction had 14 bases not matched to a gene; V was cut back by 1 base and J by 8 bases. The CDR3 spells CSARAGDLAGEVHEQFF. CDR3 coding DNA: TGCAGTGCTAGAGCTGGGGATCTAGCGGGAGAGGTCCATGAGCAGTTCTTC.

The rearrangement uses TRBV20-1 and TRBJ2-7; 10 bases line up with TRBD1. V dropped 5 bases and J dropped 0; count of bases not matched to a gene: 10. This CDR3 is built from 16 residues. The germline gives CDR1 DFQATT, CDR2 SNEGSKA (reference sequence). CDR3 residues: CSAFARDRGSSYEQYF. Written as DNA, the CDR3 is TGCAGTGCTTTCGCTCGGGACAGGGGATCCTCCTACGAGCAGTACTTC.

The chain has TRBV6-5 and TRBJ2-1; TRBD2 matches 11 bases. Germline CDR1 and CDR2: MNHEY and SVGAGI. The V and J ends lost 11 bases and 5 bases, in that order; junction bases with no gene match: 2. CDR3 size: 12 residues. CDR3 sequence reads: CAVAGGNNEQFF. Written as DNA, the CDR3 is TGTGCCGTAGCGGGAGGGAACAATGAGCAGTTCTTC.